This T cell receptor beta chain was captured in a study of blood T cell repertoires in COVID-19. Study overall: The samples span acute and convalescent COVID-19 from the United States, Italy and Spain. The analysed material was cDNA or gDNA that came from T cells, B-cell-depleted T cells, or PBMCs.

This table comes from immunoSEQ multiplex PCR, and its TCRdb copy is limited to in-frame clones, with some not included. The sample records approximately 460,000 clones, 89% being singletons. The CDR3 has 15 residues. Germline CDR1 SGHRS, CDR2 YFSETQ. With 4 bases removed from V and 0 bases from J, the gap between germline ends came to 14 bases. The sample was peripheral blood. The rearrangement uses TRBV5-1 and TRBJ2-7; perhaps TRBD1 as D (7 bases). This TCR was recovered from a young man with COVID-19, enrolled during active disease. In nucleotides, the CDR3 is TGCGCCAGCAGCGCCAGACAGGGACTCTCCTACGAGCAGTACTTC. Translating it yields CASSARQGLSYEQYF.